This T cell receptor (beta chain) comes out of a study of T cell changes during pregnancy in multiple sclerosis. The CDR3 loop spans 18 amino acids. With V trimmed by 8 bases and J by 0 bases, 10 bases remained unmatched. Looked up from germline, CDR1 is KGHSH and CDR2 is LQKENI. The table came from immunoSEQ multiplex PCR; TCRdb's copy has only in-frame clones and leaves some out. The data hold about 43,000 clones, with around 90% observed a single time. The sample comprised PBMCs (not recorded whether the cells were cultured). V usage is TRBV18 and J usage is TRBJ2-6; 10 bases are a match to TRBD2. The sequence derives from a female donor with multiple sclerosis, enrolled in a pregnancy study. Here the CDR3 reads CASPGRGLATSGANVLTF. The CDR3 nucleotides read TGTGCCAGCCCAGGGAGGGGACTAGCGACCTCTGGGGCCAACGTCCTGACTTTC.